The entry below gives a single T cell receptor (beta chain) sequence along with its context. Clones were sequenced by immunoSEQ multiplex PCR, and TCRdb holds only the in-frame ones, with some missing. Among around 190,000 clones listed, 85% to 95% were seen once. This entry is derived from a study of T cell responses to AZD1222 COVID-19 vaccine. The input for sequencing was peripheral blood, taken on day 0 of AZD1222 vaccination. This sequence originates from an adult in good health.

CDR3 DNA: TGTGCCAGCAGTCTTCCTAACACGGGCCAGTTTTTT. Protein sequence: CASSLPNTGQFF. The chain recombines TRBV6-2 or TRBV6-3 with TRBJ1-4; D unclear. V was pared by 5 bases and J by 16 bases, with 17 bases between. The CDR3 runs 12 residues. Germline CDR1 and CDR2: MNHEY and SVGEGT.